The 10 T cell receptor beta chains below all came from one sample that was sequenced in a study of CD8+ T cells in alopecia areata. Once RNA had been extracted, it was reverse transcribed into cDNA to act as the sequencing template. Sequenced by immunoSEQ multiplex PCR; TCRdb stores in-frame clones only, minus some. In the table there are about 130,000 clones, around three fifths of which are singletons. The sample consisted of CD4+ T cells sorted from blood, taken at week 0. The source is a human donor with alopecia areata.

This clone was observed a handful of times. The rearrangement uses TRBV29-1 and TRBJ2-5, with 8 bases lining up with TRBD2. Germline lookup yields CDR1 SQVTM and CDR2 ANQGSEA. The length of the CDR3 is 14 residues. The ends lost 7 bases at V and 2 bases at J; junction bases unmatched: 9. The CDR3 nucleotides read TGCAGCGCACCCGGCGGGGGGTCTCAAGAGACCCAGTACTTC. This codes for CSAPGGGSQETQYF.

The rearrangement joins TRBV4-1 to TRBJ1-2; 7 bases map to TRBD1. This CDR3 has 19 amino acids. V was pared by 4 bases and J by 4 bases, with 21 bases of the junction left unmatched. Germline CDR1 reads MGHRA; CDR2 reads YSYEKL. The CDR3 region has the DNA TGCGCCAGCAGCCTCTATCCGGGCCCCGCGACAGGGAGGACCTATGGCTACACCTTC. Protein sequence: CASSLYPGPATGRTYGYTF.

The chain combines TRBV30 with TRBJ1-2; TRBD1 matches at 8 bases. The V segment lost 0 bases and the J segment 5 bases; nucleotides outside the gene matches: 5. From germline, CDR1 is GTSNPN and CDR2 SVGIG (reference sequence). The CDR3 extends over 14 amino acids. The DNA for the CDR3 is TGTGCCTGGAGTGTAGACAGGGGATATTATGGCTACACCTTC. This sequence encodes CAWSVDRGYYGYTF.

V is TRBV19 and J is TRBJ2-7, with D perhaps matching TRBD2 (5 bases). From germline, CDR1 is LNHDA and CDR2 SQIVND (reference sequence). Deletions cut 3 bases from V and 5 bases from J, with 5 bases between. The CDR3 consists of 11 residues. The CDR3 is CASSIGNEQYF. The CDR3 coding sequence is TGTGCCAGTAGTATCGGGAACGAGCAGTACTTC.

This clone was seen more than once but under ten times. V usage is TRBV4-2 and J usage is TRBJ2-5; 7 bases agree with TRBD1. Trimming took 1 base from V and 7 from J; bases not matched to a gene: 6. This CDR3 has 14 residues. Germline assignment: CDR1 LGHNA and CDR2 YNFKEQ. CDR3 coding DNA: TGTGCCAGCAGCCAAGGGACAGGCGAGAGGACCCAGTACTTC. This codes for CASSQGTGERTQYF.

V is TRBV30 and J is TRBJ2-2, with TRBD2 matching 7 bases. Per germline, CDR1 GTSNPN and CDR2 SVGIG (reference sequence). The CDR3 loop spans 15 amino acids. Trimming cost V 4 bases and J 4 bases; bases outside gene matches: 9. CDR3 sequence (DNA): TGTGCCTGGACCACAGGACTAGTCCCCACCGGGGAGCTGTTTTTT. This encodes CAWTTGLVPTGELFF.

The rearrangement joins TRBV6-4 to TRBJ2-1; 7 bases agree with TRBD1. This CDR3 is 12 amino acids long. The junction had 6 bases not matched to a gene; V was cut back by 5 bases and J by 11 bases. CDR1 is MRHNA and CDR2 is SNTAGT in the germline V gene. The DNA of the CDR3 is TGTGCCAGCAGTCAAGACAGGGATCAGCAGTTCTTC. Its translation is CASSQDRDQQFF.

V and J are TRBV27 and TRBJ2-6; 7 nucleotides align to TRBD1. The CDR3 loop spans 15 amino acids. CDR1 and CDR2 (germline): MNHEY, SMNVEV (reference sequence). After removal of 5 bases from V and 3 bases from J, the junction contained 4 bases not matched to a gene. CDR3 nucleotide sequence: TGTGCCAGCAGTCCGGACAGGTATGGGGCCAACGTCCTGACTTTC. Residues: CASSPDRYGANVLTF.

The chain couples TRBV5-1 to TRBJ2-7; 10 nucleotides match TRBD1. Germline assignment: CDR1 SGHRS and CDR2 YFSETQ. CDR3 length: 15 amino acids. With 4 bases clipped from V and 5 bases from J, the junction kept 9 bases outside the gene matches. The CDR3 DNA reads as TGCGCCAGCAGCCAACTGGGACAGGGGATTGACGAGCAGTACTTC. Its protein is CASSQLGQGIDEQYF.

This chain joins TRBV5-1 and TRBJ1-1; 10 nucleotides line up with TRBD1. The CDR3 has 17 residues. V lost 0 bases to trimming and J lost 5 bases; unmatched junction nucleotides: 10. Germline V gene sequence: CDR1 SGHRS, CDR2 YFSETQ. This chain's CDR3 is CASSLAGTGVEGTEAFF. The CDR3 DNA reads TGCGCCAGCAGCTTGGCCGGGACAGGGGTTGAAGGGACTGAAGCTTTCTTT.